This T cell receptor (beta chain) stems from a study of early T cells in non-severe SARS-CoV-2 infection (dated by TCRdb to about 2021). Looking at the study overall: Because TCR sequencing was done on bulk RNA from unsorted whole blood, the alpha and beta chains could not be paired.

The study was a case-control design nested within a healthcare worker cohort in London, UK, with weekly nasopharyngeal swab PCR tests and blood sampling. Healthcare workers were recruited between 23 and 31 March 2020, during the week of the UK lockdown, and were followed weekly for up to about 16 weeks. Libraries came from 5' RACE. The instrument given in TCRdb is NextSeq 500. To correct for sequencing error and PCR bias, the TCR library protocol tagged individual cDNA molecules with unique molecular identifiers. Both TCR alpha and beta chains were sequenced, and tight co-correlation was observed between alpha and beta sequence abundances in each sample. The study's own analysis went as follows. Decombinator V4 was used to perform V gene, J gene and CDR3 annotation of TCR sequences. TCRs were defined as expanded if a significant change between any two time points was detected under a Poisson model with p below 0.0001. TCR abundances were normalised to the total number of TCRs sequenced in each sample and reported as counts per million. TRAV1-2 paired with TRAJ12, TRAJ20 or TRAJ33 defined MAIT TCRs, while TRAV10 paired with TRAJ18 defined iNKT TCRs. VDJdb, accessed 1 November 2021, was searched for CMV, EBV and SARS-CoV-2 annotated TCRs, with TCRs annotated for multiple antigens excluded. The public reads were reanalyzed by TCRdb: fastp trimming at Q25, MiXCR alignment, in-frame beta chains only. Under each unique CDR3 protein, matching rows form one entry showing the most common genes and DNA. V and J calls and clone size were set by TCRdb, not the authors. A total of approximately 60,000 distinct CDR3 sequences appear in this sample, roughly 9% of them only once. In total, the top ten clones hold around 15% of the sample.

The CDR3 spans 15 residues, from the cysteine through the phenylalanine. Only CDR3 DNA is held: 45 bases, read in frame from base 1. The CDR1 and CDR2 encoded by the germline V gene are SGHAT and FQNNGV. The trim is 1 base for V and 9 bases for J, with a gap of 13 bases between the germline ends. Overall results and qualifications from the work: Matching against VDJdb was skewed toward anti-spike CD8 responses, likely underestimated virus-specific expansions, and missed private and CD4 specificities.

This clonotype was counted between two and nine times. The clone's antigen remains unknown. No base qualities exist here, and no much larger clone lies one base off it. The sequence was obtained from an adult who was a healthcare worker with PCR-confirmed SARS-CoV-2 infection or an uninfected control (not recorded which). The specimen was whole blood, collected at baseline. The chain is assembled from TRBV11-2 and TRBJ1-6; tentative D gene TRBD1, with 6 bases matching. The bases read TGTGCCAGCAGCTTAGCCAGGGGAAGAGGTTCACCCCTCCACTTT. It encodes CASSLARGRGSPLHF.